The clone carrying this TCR beta chain was detected a few times. The sample originates from a study of control samples from healthy donors and cancer patients. Trimming took off 0 bases at V and 10 bases at J, with 15 bases between the two ends. Germline assignment: CDR1 MGHRA and CDR2 YSYEKL. The CDR3 has 15 residues. The assay was immunoSEQ multiplex PCR, and TCRdb's table has in-frame clones only and misses some. The sample lists around 100,000 clones; about nine tenths were seen once. The source of this sequence is a young woman in good health. This chain links TRBV4-1 with TRBJ2-2, with no clear D. The source material was blood. Here the CDR3 reads CASSQDQGQDEELFF. DNA for the CDR3: TGCGCCAGCAGCCAAGATCAAGGGCAGGACGAGGAGCTGTTTTTT.